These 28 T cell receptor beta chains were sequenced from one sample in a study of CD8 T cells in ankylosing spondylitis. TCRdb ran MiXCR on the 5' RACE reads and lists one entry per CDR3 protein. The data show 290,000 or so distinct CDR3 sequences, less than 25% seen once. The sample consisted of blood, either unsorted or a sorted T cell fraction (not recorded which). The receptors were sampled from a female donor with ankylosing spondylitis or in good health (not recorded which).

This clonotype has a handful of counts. The chain's CDR3 is CASSRGATNEKLFF. In DNA, the CDR3 is TGCGCCAGCAGCCGAGGGGCCACTAATGAAAAACTGTTTTTT. The chain links TRBV4-3 to TRBJ1-4; TRBD1 might be the D (5 bases). Germline lookup yields CDR1 LGHNA and CDR2 YSLEER. The CDR3 contains 14 residues. Trimming took 4 bases from V and 2 from J, leaving 8 bases between them.

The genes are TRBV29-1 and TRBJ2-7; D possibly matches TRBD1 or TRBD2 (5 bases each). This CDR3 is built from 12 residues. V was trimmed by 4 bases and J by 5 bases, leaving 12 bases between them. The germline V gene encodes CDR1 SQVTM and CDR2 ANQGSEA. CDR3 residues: CSVAPQGDEQYF. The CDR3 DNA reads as TGCAGCGTTGCCCCCCAGGGAGACGAGCAGTACTTC.

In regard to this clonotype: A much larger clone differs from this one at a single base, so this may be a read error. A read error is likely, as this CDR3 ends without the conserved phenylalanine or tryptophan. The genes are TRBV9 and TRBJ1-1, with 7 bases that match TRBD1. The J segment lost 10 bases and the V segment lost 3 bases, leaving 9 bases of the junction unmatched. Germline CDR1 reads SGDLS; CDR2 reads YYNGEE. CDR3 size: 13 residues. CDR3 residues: CASSARQGRRAFI. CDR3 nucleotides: TGTGCCAGCAGCGCGAGACAGGGTCGACGAGCTTTCATT.

This CDR3 reads CASSLYAGNEQFF. The CDR3 DNA sequence: TGTGCCAGCAGCTTATACGCAGGGAATGAGCAGTTCTTC. V gene TRBV7-6 combines with J gene TRBJ2-1; D possibly corresponds to TRBD1 (5 bases). The CDR3 sequence is 13 residues long. Germline-derived CDR1 and CDR2 are SGHVS and FNYEAQ. The V gene lost 2 bases and the J gene lost 7 bases, with 9 bases spanning the gap.

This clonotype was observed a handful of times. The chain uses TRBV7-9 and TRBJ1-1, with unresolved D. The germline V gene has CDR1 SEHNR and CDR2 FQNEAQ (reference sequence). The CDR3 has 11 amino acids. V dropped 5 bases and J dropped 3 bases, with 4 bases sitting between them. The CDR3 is CASSRHTEAFF. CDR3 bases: TGTGCCAGCAGCCGTCACACTGAAGCTTTCTTT.

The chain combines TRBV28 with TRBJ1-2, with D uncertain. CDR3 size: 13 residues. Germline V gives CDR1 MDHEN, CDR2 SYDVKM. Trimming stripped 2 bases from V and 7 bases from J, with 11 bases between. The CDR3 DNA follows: TGTGCCAGCAGTTTAACACCCCTAGGTGGCTACACCTTC. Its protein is CASSLTPLGGYTF.

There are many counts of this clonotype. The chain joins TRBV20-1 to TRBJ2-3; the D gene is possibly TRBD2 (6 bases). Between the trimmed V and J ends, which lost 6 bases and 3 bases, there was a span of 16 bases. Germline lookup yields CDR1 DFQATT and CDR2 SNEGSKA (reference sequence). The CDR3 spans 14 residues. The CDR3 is CSATLGRGTDTQYF. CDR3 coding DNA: TGCAGTGCCACCCTGGGCCGGGGGACAGATACGCAGTATTTT.

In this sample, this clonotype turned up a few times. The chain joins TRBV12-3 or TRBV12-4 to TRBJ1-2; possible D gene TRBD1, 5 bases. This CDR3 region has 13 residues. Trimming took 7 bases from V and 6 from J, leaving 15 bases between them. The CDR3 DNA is TGTGCCAGCACCTGGGAAGGGGTTCATGGCTACACCTTC. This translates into CASTWEGVHGYTF.

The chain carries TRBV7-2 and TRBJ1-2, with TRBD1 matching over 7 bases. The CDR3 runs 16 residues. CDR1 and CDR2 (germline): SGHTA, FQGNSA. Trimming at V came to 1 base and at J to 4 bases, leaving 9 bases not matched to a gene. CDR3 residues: CASSLGERTGSYGYTF. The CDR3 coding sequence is TGTGCCAGCAGCTTAGGAGAACGGACAGGATCCTATGGCTACACCTTC. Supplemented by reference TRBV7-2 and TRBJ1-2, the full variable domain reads GAGVSQSPSNKVTEKGKDVELRCDPISGHTALYWYRQSLGQGLEFLIYFQGNSAPDKSGLPSDRFSAERTGGSVSTLTIQRTQQEDSAVYLCASSLGERTGSYGYTFGSGTRLTVV.

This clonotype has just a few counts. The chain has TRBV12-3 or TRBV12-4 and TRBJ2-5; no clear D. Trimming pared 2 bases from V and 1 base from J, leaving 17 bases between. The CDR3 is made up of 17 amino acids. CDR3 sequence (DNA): TGTGCCAGCAGTTTATTGCCCCCGCCGAACGCCCAAGAGACCCAGTACTTC. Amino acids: CASSLLPPPNAQETQYF.

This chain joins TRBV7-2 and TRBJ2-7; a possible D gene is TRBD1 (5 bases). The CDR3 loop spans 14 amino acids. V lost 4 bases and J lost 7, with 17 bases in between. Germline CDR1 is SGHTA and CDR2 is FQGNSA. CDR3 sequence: CASSSRRAMGEQYF. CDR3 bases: TGTGCCAGCAGCTCCCGCAGGGCGATGGGGGAGCAGTACTTC.

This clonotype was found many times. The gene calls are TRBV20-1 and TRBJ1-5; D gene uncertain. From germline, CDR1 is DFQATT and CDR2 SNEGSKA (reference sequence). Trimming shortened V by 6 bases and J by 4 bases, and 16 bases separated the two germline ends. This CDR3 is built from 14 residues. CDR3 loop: CSASPSLKNQPQHF. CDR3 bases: TGCAGTGCGAGTCCCTCGTTGAAAAATCAGCCCCAGCATTTT.

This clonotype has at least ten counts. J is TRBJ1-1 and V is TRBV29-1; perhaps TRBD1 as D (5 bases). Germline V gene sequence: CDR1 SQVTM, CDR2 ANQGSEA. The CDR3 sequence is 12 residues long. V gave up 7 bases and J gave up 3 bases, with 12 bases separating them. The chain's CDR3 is CSAIKGDTEAFF. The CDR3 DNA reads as TGCAGCGCAATAAAAGGGGACACTGAAGCTTTCTTT.

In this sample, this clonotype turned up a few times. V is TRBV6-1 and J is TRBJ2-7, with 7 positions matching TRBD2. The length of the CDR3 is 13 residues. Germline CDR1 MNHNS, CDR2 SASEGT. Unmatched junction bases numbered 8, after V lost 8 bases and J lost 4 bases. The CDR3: CASSKRDGYEQYF. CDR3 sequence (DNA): TGTGCCAGCTCAAAGCGGGACGGGTACGAGCAGTACTTC.

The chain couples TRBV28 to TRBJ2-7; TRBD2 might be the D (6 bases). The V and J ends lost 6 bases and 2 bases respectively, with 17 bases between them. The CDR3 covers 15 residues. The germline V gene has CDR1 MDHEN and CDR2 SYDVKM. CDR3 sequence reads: CASSIRIGGTYEQYF. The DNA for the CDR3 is TGTGCCAGCAGCATCCGAATTGGGGGGACCTACGAGCAGTACTTC.

CDR3 bases: TGTGCCACCAGCAGAGATTCCTACGAGCAGTACTTC. Amino acids: CATSRDSYEQYF. The chain recombines TRBV15 with TRBJ2-7; no clear D. Trimming cost V 0 bases and J 1 base, with 1 base left between them. CDR3 size: 12 residues. CDR1 is LNHNV and CDR2 is YYDKDF in the germline V gene (reference sequence).

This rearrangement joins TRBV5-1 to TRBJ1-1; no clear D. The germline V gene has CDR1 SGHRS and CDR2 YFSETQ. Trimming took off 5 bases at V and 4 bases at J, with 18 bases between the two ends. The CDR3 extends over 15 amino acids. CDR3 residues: CASRDGPSRGTEAFF. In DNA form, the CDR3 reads TGCGCCAGCAGGGACGGACCGTCCCGGGGCACTGAAGCTTTCTTT.

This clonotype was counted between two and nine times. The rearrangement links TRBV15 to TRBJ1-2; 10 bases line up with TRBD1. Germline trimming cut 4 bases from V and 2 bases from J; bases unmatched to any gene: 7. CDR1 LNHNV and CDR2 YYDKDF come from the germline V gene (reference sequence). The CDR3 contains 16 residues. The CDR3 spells CATSIYDRGQNYGYTF. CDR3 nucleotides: TGTGCCACCAGCATCTACGACAGGGGGCAAAACTATGGCTACACCTTC.

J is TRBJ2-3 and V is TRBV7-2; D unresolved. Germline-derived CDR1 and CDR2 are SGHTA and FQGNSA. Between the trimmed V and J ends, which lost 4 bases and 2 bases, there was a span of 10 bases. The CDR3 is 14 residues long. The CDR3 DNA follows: TGTGCCAGCAGCTCGGTAGGGTCCACAGATACGCAGTATTTT. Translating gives CASSSVGSTDTQYF.

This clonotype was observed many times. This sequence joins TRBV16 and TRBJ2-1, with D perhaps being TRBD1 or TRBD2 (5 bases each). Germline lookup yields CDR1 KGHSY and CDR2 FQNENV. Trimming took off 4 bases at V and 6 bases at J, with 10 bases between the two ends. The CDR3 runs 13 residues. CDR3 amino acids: CASSRDQANEQFF. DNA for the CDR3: TGTGCCAGCAGCCGGGACCAAGCCAATGAGCAGTTCTTC.

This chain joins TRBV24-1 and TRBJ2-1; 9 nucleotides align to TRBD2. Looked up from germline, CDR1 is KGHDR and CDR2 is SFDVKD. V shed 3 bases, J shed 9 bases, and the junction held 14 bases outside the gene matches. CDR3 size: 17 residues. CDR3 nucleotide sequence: TGTGCCACCAGTGATCCGACTAGCGGTCCCCAACTAGGTGAGCAGTTCTTC. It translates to CATSDPTSGPQLGEQFF.

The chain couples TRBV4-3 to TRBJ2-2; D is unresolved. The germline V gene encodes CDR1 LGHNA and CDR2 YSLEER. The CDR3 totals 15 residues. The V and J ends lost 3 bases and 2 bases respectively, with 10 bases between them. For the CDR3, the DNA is TGCGCCAGCAGCCAGTCGGGTTACAACACCGGGGAGCTGTTTTTT. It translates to CASSQSGYNTGELFF.

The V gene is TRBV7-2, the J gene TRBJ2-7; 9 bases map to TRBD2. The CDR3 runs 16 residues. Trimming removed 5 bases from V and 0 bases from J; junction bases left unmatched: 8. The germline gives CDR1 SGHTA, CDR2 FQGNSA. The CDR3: CASSQTSGLSSYEQYF. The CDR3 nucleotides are TGTGCCAGCAGCCAAACTAGCGGGTTAAGCTCCTACGAGCAGTACTTC.

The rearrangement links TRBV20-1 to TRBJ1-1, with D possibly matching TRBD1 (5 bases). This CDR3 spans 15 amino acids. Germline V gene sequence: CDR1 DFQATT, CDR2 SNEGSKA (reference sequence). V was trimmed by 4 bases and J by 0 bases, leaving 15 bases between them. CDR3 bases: TGCAGTGCTACCGACGGGGGAGCATTGAACACTGAAGCTTTCTTT. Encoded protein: CSATDGGALNTEAFF.

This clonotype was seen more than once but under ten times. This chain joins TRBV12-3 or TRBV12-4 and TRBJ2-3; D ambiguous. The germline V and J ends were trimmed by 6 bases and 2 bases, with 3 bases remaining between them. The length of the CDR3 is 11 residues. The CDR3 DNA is TGTGCCAGCAGGAACACAGATACGCAGTATTTT. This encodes CASRNTDTQYF.

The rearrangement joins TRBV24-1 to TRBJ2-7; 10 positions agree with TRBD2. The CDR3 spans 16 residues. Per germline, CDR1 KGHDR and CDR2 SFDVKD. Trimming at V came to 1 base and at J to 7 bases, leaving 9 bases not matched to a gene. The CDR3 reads CATSDFTLAGVYEQYF. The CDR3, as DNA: TGTGCCACCAGTGATTTTACCCTAGCGGGAGTTTATGAGCAGTACTTC.

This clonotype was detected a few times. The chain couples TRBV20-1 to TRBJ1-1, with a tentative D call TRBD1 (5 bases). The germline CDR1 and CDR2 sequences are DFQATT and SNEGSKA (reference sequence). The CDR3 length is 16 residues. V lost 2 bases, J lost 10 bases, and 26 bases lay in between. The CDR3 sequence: CSARPRVWTEEGTAFF. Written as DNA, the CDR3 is TGCAGTGCTAGACCCCGGGTTTGGACCGAAGAGGGGACAGCTTTCTTT.

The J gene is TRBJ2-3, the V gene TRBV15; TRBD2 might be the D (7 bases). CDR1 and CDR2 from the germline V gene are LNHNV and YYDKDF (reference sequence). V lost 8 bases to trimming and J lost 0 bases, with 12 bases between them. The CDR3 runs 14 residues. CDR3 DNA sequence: TGTGCCACCTCAAGCGGGACAAGCACAGATACGCAGTATTTT. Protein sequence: CATSSGTSTDTQYF. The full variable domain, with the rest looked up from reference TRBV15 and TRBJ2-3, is DAMVIQNPRYQVTQFGKPVTLSCSQTLNHNVMYWYQQKSSQAPKLLFHYYDKDFNNEADTPDNFQSRRPNTSFCFLDIRSPGLGDTAMYLCATSSGTSTDTQYFGPGTRLTVL.